The present T cell receptor beta chain was sequenced within a study of T cells in women clearing cervical HPV infection. Study conclusions and caveats: Unknown T-cell numbers per sample may underlie the richness differences. CIN3+ cases had significantly higher TCR richness than controls; evenness did not differ.

As to this clone: Its antigen is currently unknown. The observed sequence ends 3 residues before the CDR3 terminus, with the missing tail filled in from the germline J gene.

CDR3 length: 15 amino acids. In germline, CDR1 is MGHRA, CDR2 YSYEKL. J was trimmed by 4 bases and V by 6 bases; bases with no gene match: 5. Method: immunoSEQ multiplex PCR; TCRdb's copy keeps in-frame clones and lacks some. The listing records about 32,000 clones. The receptor comes from a woman between 18 and 75 years old with a cervical HPV16 infection that either progressed to CIN3+ or cleared (not recorded which). Sequenced: blood buffy coat. The chain combines TRBV4-1 with TRBJ1-4; 10 bases line up with TRBD1. The CDR3 bases that were read are TGCGCCAGCAGGGAGGACAGGGGGTATAATGAAAAA. Protein sequence: CASREDRGYNEK. The full CDR3 sequence reads CASREDRGYNEKLFF.